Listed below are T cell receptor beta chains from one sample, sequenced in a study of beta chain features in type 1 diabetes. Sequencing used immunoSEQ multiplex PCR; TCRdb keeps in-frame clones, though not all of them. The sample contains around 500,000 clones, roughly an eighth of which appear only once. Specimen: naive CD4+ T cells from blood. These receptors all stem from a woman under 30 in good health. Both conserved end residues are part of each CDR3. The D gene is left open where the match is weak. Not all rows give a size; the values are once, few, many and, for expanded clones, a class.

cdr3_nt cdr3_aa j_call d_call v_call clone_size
TGTGCCAGCAGCTTATTCCGCGAAGCTTTCTTT CASSLFREAFF TRBJ1-1 . TRBV11-1 few
TGCGCCAGCAGCCAGGGAGATACGCAGTATTTT CASSQGDTQYF TRBJ2-3 . TRBV4-3 few
TGTGCCAGTGCCTTCGGACGGGACACCGGGGAGCTGTTTTTT CASAFGRDTGELFF TRBJ2-2 . TRBV7-3 .
TGTGCCAGCAGTTCTCGGGGAACGGGAGCTTTCTTT CASSSRGTGAFF TRBJ1-1 . TRBV6-6 few
TGTGCCAGCAGCTTCTCTAGGGGGCTCAGCAATGAGCAGTTCTTC CASSFSRGLSNEQFF TRBJ2-1 TRBD1 TRBV7-2 .
TGTGCCAGCAGTCCACCGTTTATGGGGTTAGGGACCCAGTACTTC CASSPPFMGLGTQYF TRBJ2-5 . TRBV6-6 few
TGTGCCAGTAGTACCACTCTGGGGACTGAAGCTTTCTTT CASSTTLGTEAFF TRBJ1-1 . TRBV19 few
TGTGCCAGCAGCGTAGGGACCCCGGGAGCCTACCAAGAGACCCAGTACTTC CASSVGTPGAYQETQYF TRBJ2-5 . TRBV9 few
TGCAGCGTTACTCGACAAAGTACTGAAGCTTTCTTT CSVTRQSTEAFF TRBJ1-1 . TRBV29-1 .
TGTGCCACATCGAGGGAGGGGTATGGGGCCAACGTCCTGACTTTC CATSREGYGANVLTF TRBJ2-6 TRBD2 TRBV19 few
TGTGCCTGGAGTGCCGGGACAGGGAAAGCGAATGAGCAGTTCTTC CAWSAGTGKANEQFF TRBJ2-1 TRBD1 TRBV30 .
TGTGCCACCAGCAGAGATCGGCTTCTGGGCAGCTCCTACGAGCAGTACTTC CATSRDRLLGSSYEQYF TRBJ2-7 . TRBV15 .
TGCGCCAGCAGCCAAGAACTCTCTGGGGCCAACGTCCTGACTTTC CASSQELSGANVLTF TRBJ2-6 . TRBV4-3 .
TGCAGCGTTGTAAAGGGGGGCTCCTACAATGAGCAGTTCTTC CSVVKGGSYNEQFF TRBJ2-1 . TRBV29-1 many
TGTGCCAGCAGTTCGACTGGACAGGGGGCGAGCGCAGATACGCAGTATTTT CASSSTGQGASADTQYF TRBJ2-3 TRBD1 TRBV28 few
TGTGCCAGCAGCTCCCAACTCGTCCAACCCGGGGAGCTGTTTTTT CASSSQLVQPGELFF TRBJ2-2 . TRBV7-9 few
TGTGCCACCCGTCGATGGGCAGGGGGCGGGATTTTGTACTTC CATRRWAGGGILYF TRBJ2-7 TRBD1 TRBV28 .
TGTGCCAGCAGCTCAGGATTTGAGTACGAGCAGTACTTC CASSSGFEYEQYF TRBJ2-7 . TRBV7-8 .
TGTGCCAGCAGCGTTGGGAGCGGGAGGGCCAGGACCGGGGAGCTGTTTTTT CASSVGSGRARTGELFF TRBJ2-2 TRBD2 TRBV9 .
TGCAGTGCTCCTAGGGACTATGGCTACACCTTC CSAPRDYGYTF TRBJ1-2 . TRBV20-1 .
TGTGCCATCAAGGAGGCAGGGGATTATGAAGCTTTCTTT CAIKEAGDYEAFF TRBJ1-1 . TRBV10-3 .
TGCGCCAGCAGCCCAACTAGCGGGACCCAAGAGACCCAGTACTTC CASSPTSGTQETQYF TRBJ2-5 TRBD2 TRBV5-1 once
TGTGCCTGGAGTGGGGGCATTTGGAACACTGAAGCTTTCTTT CAWSGGIWNTEAFF TRBJ1-1 . TRBV30 .
TGTGCCAGCAGAGCCCAGGGGTCCACTGAAGCTTTCTTT CASRAQGSTEAFF TRBJ1-1 . TRBV2 few
TGTGCCAGCGGGCCCTCGGGGGGCACCTACGAGCAGTACTTC CASGPSGGTYEQYF TRBJ2-7 . TRBV4-2 few
TGTGCCAGCAGCCAAGGGGCTAGCTTTGAGTACTTC CASSQGASFEYF TRBJ2-7 . TRBV7-9 few
TGTGCCAGCACCGAGAGAGAGATGAACACTGAAGCTTTCTTT CASTEREMNTEAFF TRBJ1-1 . TRBV2 .
TGTGCCAGCAGTACCCGACAGGTTGATCAGCCCCAGCATTTT CASSTRQVDQPQHF TRBJ1-5 . TRBV6-5 .
TGCGCCAGCCGACGGGCGGTAAGCTCTGGGGCCAACGTCCTGACTTTC CASRRAVSSGANVLTF TRBJ2-6 . TRBV5-1 .
TGTGCCAGTAGTAGATATTGGGACAAATTCTACGAGCAGTACTTC CASSRYWDKFYEQYF TRBJ2-7 . TRBV19 few
TGTGCCAGCAAACTAGCGGGACCGAACACCGGGGAGCTGTTTTTT CASKLAGPNTGELFF TRBJ2-2 TRBD2 TRBV6-1 few
TGCGCCAGCAGCCAAGAGACGCACGGGAGCTCTGGAAACACCATATATTTT CASSQETHGSSGNTIYF TRBJ1-3 . TRBV4-3 .
TGTGCCAGCAGCTCCGAAACGGGGGCGCTTGGCACAGATACGCAGTATTTT CASSSETGALGTDTQYF TRBJ2-3 . TRBV5-6 few
TGTGCCAGCAGCCCCCAATCTACGTACAATGAGCAGTTCTTC CASSPQSTYNEQFF TRBJ2-1 . TRBV9 .
TGTGCCAGCAGCTTAATGGGCGGGAGCGAATTCCCCTACAATGAGCAGTTCTTC CASSLMGGSEFPYNEQFF TRBJ2-1 TRBD2 TRBV11-3 .
TGTGCCAGCAGCTTGAGCGGGGAGCTGTTTTTT CASSLSGELFF TRBJ2-2 . TRBV7-9 .
TGTGCCAGCAGCTTAGACCGTCGCCACTACTCTGGAAACACCATATATTTT CASSLDRRHYSGNTIYF TRBJ1-3 . TRBV7-2 .
TGTGCCAGCGCAGGAGCCTCGAACACCGGGGAGCTGTTTTTT CASAGASNTGELFF TRBJ2-2 . TRBV7-9 few
TGTGCCAGCAGCTTAGGACAGGGGGCTGGCGCGCACTATGGCTACACCTTC CASSLGQGAGAHYGYTF TRBJ1-2 TRBD1 TRBV11-2 few
TGCGCCAGCAGCCAAGAAGTGGGTACCGGGGAGCTGTTTTTT CASSQEVGTGELFF TRBJ2-2 . TRBV4-3 few
TGTGCCAGCTCACCCTTGGTCAGCACCGGGGCCAACGTCCTGACTTTC CASSPLVSTGANVLTF TRBJ2-6 . TRBV18 .
TGCAGCGTTGGTGCAGCCCAAGAGACCCAGTACTTC CSVGAAQETQYF TRBJ2-5 . TRBV29-1 few
TGTGCCAGCAGCTTGGGCGGGGGGCAAGAGACCCAGTACTTC CASSLGGGQETQYF TRBJ2-5 TRBD2 TRBV7-2 .
TGTGCCAGTACTTACCGCAGGGGGCGAAGCACAGATACGCAGTATTTT CASTYRRGRSTDTQYF TRBJ2-3 TRBD1 TRBV7-2 few
TGTGCCAGCAGGGTTGACTTCAGCACAGATACGCAGTATTTT CASRVDFSTDTQYF TRBJ2-3 . TRBV13 .
TGCGCCAGCAGCTACCAAGCCGAGACAGCGGCAGATACGCAGTATTTT CASSYQAETAADTQYF TRBJ2-3 . TRBV4-3 few
TGTGCCTGGATGGGACAGGGCTTCGGCATTCAGTACTTC CAWMGQGFGIQYF TRBJ2-4 TRBD1 TRBV30 .
TGCAGCGCCGTTACGAGGGGGGATGAAGCTTTCTTT CSAVTRGDEAFF TRBJ1-1 . TRBV29-1 few
TGTGCCAGCAGCCAGTCCGGGCCGTCTAGGAATGAGCAGTTCTTC CASSQSGPSRNEQFF TRBJ2-1 . TRBV25-1 .